This TCR beta chain was captured by sequencing in a study of blood T cell repertoires in COVID-19. Study summary: Sources were T cells, B-cell-depleted T cells, or PBMCs; the material itself was cDNA or gDNA.

In its sample, this clone was seen once. Some clones are missing from TCRdb's copy, which holds only in-frame ones; the method was immunoSEQ multiplex PCR. The sample includes 200,000 to 250,000 clones, 85% to 90% of them seen just once. The CDR3 has 13 residues. V lost 7 bases and J 1 base, leaving 10 bases between the germline ends. Germline CDR1 SGHTA, CDR2 FQGNSA. The origin of this receptor is a man aged 60 to 69 who had recovered from COVID-19. The sample consisted of peripheral blood. The chain is built from TRBV7-2 and TRBJ1-1; D is unclear. The CDR3 coding sequence is TGTGCCAGCACCGCTACTTGGAACACTGAAGCTTTCTTT. It translates to CASTATWNTEAFF. The full variable domain, with the rest looked up from reference TRBV7-2 and TRBJ1-1, is GAGVSQSPSNKVTEKGKDVELRCDPISGHTALYWYRQSLGQGLEFLIYFQGNSAPDKSGLPSDRFSAERTGGSVSTLTIQRTQQEDSAVYLCASTATWNTEAFFGQGTRLTVV.